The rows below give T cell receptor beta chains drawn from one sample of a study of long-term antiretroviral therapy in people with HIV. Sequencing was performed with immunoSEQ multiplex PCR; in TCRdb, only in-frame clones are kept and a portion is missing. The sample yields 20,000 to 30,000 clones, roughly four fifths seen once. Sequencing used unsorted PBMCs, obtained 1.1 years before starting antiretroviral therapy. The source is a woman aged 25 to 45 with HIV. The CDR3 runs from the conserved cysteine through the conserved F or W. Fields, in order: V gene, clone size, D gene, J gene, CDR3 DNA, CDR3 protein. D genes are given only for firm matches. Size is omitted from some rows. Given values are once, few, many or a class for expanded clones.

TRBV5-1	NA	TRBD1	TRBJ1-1	TGCGCCAGCAGCACGGGACAGGGGGCGGGAATGAACACTGAAGCTTTCTTT	CASSTGQGAGMNTEAFF
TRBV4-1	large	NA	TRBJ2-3	TGCGCCAGCAGCCAAGTCCTACAGGGATATTCAGATACGCAGTATTTT	CASSQVLQGYSDTQYF
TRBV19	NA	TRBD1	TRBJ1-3	TGTGCCAGTACCGATGGGATTCGGACAGGGCGAAACACCATATATTTT	CASTDGIRTGRNTIYF
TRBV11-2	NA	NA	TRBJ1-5	TGTGCCAGCAGCTCAGAGCAGGGCTTGTCCCAGCATTTT	CASSSEQGLSQHF
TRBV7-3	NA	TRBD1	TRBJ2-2	TGTGCCAGCAGCCCACGGACAGGGTCGAACACCGGGGAGCTGTTTTTT	CASSPRTGSNTGELFF
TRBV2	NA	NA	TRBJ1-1	TGTGCCAGCAGTACATTCACTGAAGCTTTCTTT	CASSTFTEAFF
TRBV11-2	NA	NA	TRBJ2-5	TGTGCCAGCAGCTCGGGTAGAAGCCTGGGAGAGACCCAGTACTTC	CASSSGRSLGETQYF
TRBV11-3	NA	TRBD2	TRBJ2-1	TGTGCCAGCAGCTTTAGCGGGGGGGCCTCCAATGAGCAGTTCTTC	CASSFSGGASNEQFF
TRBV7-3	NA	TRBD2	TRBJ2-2	TGTGCCAGCAGCTTAAATGGGGGGGGAATGGCCGGGGAGCTGTTTTTT	CASSLNGGGMAGELFF
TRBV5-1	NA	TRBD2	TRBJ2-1	TGCGCCAGCAGCTTGGTTATTGGCGGGGGGGCCTACAATGAGCAGTTCTTC	CASSLVIGGGAYNEQFF
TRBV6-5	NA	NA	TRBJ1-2	TGTGCCAGCAGTTTAGGCTCCACTAACTATGGCTACACCTTC	CASSLGSTNYGYTF
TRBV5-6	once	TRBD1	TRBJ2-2	TGTGCCAGCAGCCCGGGACAGGACGGGTACACCGGGGAGCTGTTTTTT	CASSPGQDGYTGELFF
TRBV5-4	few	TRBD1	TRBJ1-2	TGTGCCAGCAGCTTGGATTTAGGGACAGGCCGTGGCTACACCTTC	CASSLDLGTGRGYTF
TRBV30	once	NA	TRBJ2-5	TGTGCCTGGAGTAAGTCTTCAGTGGAGACCCAGTACTTC	CAWSKSSVETQYF
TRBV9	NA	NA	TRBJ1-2	TGTGCCAGCAGCTCCTCGGACGGCCCCTATGGCTACACCTTC	CASSSSDGPYGYTF
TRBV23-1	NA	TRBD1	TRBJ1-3	TGCGCAGCACGACGGGACAGAGACATTCTCTCTGGAAACACCATATATTTT	CAARRDRDILSGNTIYF
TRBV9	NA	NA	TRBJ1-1	TGTGCCAGCAGCGGCGGACAGCTGAACACTGAAGCTTTCTTT	CASSGGQLNTEAFF
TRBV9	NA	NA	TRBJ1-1	TGTGCCAGCAGCTCCTACAGGGAAGGGAAGACTGAAGCTTTCTTT	CASSSYREGKTEAFF
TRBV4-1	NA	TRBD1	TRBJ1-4	TGCGCCAGCAGCCAAGATAGGGGCGGGACAGGAAATGAAAAACTGTTTTTT	CASSQDRGGTGNEKLFF
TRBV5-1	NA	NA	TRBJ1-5	TGCGCCAGCAGCTCTGAGGGGGATCAGCCCCAGCATTTT	CASSSEGDQPQHF
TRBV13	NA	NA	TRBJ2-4	TGTGCCAGCAGCTTGGGGGAAATGAACATTCAGTACTTC	CASSLGEMNIQYF
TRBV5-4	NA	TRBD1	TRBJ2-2	TGTGCCAGCAGCTCTACAGGGGGCGCGGGAGTCACCGGGGAGCTGTTTTTT	CASSSTGGAGVTGELFF
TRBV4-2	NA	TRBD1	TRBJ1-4	TGTGCCAGCAGCCAACCGGACAGGGTACTTGGTGAAAAACTGTTTTTT	CASSQPDRVLGEKLFF
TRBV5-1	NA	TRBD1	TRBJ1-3	TGCGCCAGCAGCTCTGGAGACAGGGCGAACTCTGGAAACACCATATATTTT	CASSSGDRANSGNTIYF
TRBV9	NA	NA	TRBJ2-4	TGTGCCAGCAGCCCATGGGCCTGGGGCATTCAGTACTTC	CASSPWAWGIQYF